What follows describes a single T cell receptor (beta chain). The data were obtained in a study of blood T cell repertoires in COVID-19. Study summary: Samples representing acute and convalescent COVID-19 were sourced from the United States, Italy and Spain.

From germline, CDR1 is MGHRA and CDR2 YSYEKL. Trimming cost V 0 bases and J 10 bases; bases outside gene matches: 8. The CDR3 extends over 15 amino acids. In the original processing: By means of reference gene primer amplification, nucleated cell counts were estimated. The repertoire was sequenced with immunoSEQ multiplex PCR; TCRdb's copy has only in-frame clones and lacks some. D and trimming come from the DNA, and the V and J calls and clone size come from that table. The sample contains about 400,000 clones, around 87% of which appear only once. In terms of age and location, participants ranged from roughly 18 to 100 years and lived in 24 US areas.

The chain joins TRBV4-1 to TRBJ2-1, with 8 bases aligning to TRBD2. The source material was PBMCs or T cells enriched from blood (not recorded which). This TCR was sampled from a man aged 35 to 55 in a cohort exposed to, infected with or recovered from COVID-19 (not recorded which). CDR3 sequence: CASSQDSRLALEQFF. The CDR3 DNA reads as TGCGCCAGCAGCCAAGATTCGCGACTAGCGCTGGAGCAGTTCTTC.